The present entry profiles one T cell receptor (beta chain) with its context. As yet, its antigen is unknown. This sample was included in a study of CD4 T cells in relation to SARS-CoV-2 and coronaviruses. Study at large: The HLA restriction of the shared crossreactive spike epitopes was mapped.

The germline V gene has CDR1 SGHTA and CDR2 FQGNSA. There are 15 residues in the CDR3. The V end was cut by 4 bases, the J end by 0 bases, with 12 bases between. Here immunoSEQ multiplex PCR was the method, and the copy in TCRdb shows in-frame clones only, minus some. Of 50,000 to 70,000 clones in the sample, over 80% are singletons; the top ten hold more than 1.5%. Findings and caveats of the study: About 64% of donors had memory CD4+ clonotypes crossrecognizing SARS-CoV-2 and common cold coronavirus spike. Pre-pandemic and post-infection samples never came from the same donor.

Unexposed donor CD4+ T cells date from about 2011-2018, before the COVID-19 pandemic. The TCR sequence derives from a human donor in good health. Specimen: memory CD4+ T cells from PBMCs. The chain employs TRBV7-2 and TRBJ1-1, with D possibly TRBD1 on 6 matching bases. In DNA, the CDR3 is TGTGCCAGCAGCTCCGAGGGGGGACTGAACACTGAAGCTTTCTTT. This codes for CASSSEGGLNTEAFF.